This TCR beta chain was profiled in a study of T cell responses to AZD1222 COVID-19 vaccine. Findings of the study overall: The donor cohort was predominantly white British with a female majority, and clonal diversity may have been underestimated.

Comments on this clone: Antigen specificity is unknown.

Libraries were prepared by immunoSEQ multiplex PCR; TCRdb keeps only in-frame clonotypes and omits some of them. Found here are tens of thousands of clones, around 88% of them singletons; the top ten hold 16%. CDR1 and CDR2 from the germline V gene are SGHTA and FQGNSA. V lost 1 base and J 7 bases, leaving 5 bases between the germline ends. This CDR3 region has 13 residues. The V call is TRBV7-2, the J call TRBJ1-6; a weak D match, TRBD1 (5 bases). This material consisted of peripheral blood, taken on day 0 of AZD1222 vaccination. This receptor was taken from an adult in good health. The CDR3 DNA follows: TGTGCCAGCAGCTTAGACAGGAATTCACCCCTCCACTTT. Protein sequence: CASSLDRNSPLHF.